This T cell receptor (beta chain) was captured by sequencing in a study of cytotoxic CD8 clonotypes in ibrutinib-treated CLL (dated by TCRdb to about 2021). Background on the whole study: The cohort had about a dozen relapsed/refractory and 15 treatment-naive patients; 17 to 18 were IGHV unmutated. Partial responses were observed in roughly 25 patients and complete responses in 2; after a median follow-up of 68 months, remission was maintained in around 14 patients and progression was observed in some twelve. Response samples were obtained after a median of 12 months of treatment, with a range of roughly 6 to 40 months. Samples averaged roughly 280,000 productive templates and just under 95,000 productive rearrangements. Longitudinal samples were available for 26 of the 86 trial participants. Cryopreserved peripheral blood mononuclear cells were collected at three points: before therapy, at response, and at either sustained remission or disease progression. All remission and progressive disease samples were collected while patients were still receiving ibrutinib. Summary of the overall study and its limitations: Sampling times were not matched between sustained-remission and progressing patients, and lymph node repertoires were not studied. Public clonotypes were rare and either shrank or stayed stable during treatment, and the rise in clonality at ibrutinib response reflected expansion of private clonotypes. Baseline clonality exceeded that of age-matched healthy donors and correlated strongly with circulating CD8+ T-cell counts. An increase in clonality was observed at ibrutinib response, with clonality remaining stable during sustained remission and falling back toward baseline at progression.

A note on this clone: Its antigen target is currently unknown. Base-call qualities are not available, and no considerably larger clone is one nucleotide away.

The sample's time point label, in plain terms: roughly 23 months on ibrutinib. For TCR beta library preparation, roughly 2 micrograms of genomic DNA was extracted from cryopreserved PBMCs. Longitudinal blood samples from CLL patients receiving ibrutinib monotherapy were subjected to high-throughput TCR beta sequencing. The patients took part in an open-label, single-center phase 2 trial of ibrutinib monotherapy. There are 14 amino acids in the CDR3, from cysteine to phenylalanine inclusive. The DNA shown is the 42-base CDR3, in frame from base 1. V loses 4 bases of germline sequence and J loses 5 bases, and the interval between the two ends is 14 bases. The germline V gene gives CDR1 as SGHDN and CDR2 as FVKESK. The goal of deep resolution MiSeq sequencing was a depth between 1 in 1 million and 1 in 200,000 T cells, and coverage averaged 10x per clonotype. The immunoSEQ hsTCRB Kit was used to generate TCR beta libraries. Per the original workflow: The data were analyzed with ImmunoSEQ Analyzer and ImmunoSEQ Data Assistant, and V, D and J gene assignments followed IMGT definitions. Clonality, which ranges from 0 to 1, was calculated as one minus the normalized Shannon entropy of productive rearrangement frequencies. Public clonotype analysis was restricted to overrepresented clonotypes comprising at least 0.05% of each patient's repertoire. Fewer than 15 repertoires from age-matched healthy donors, obtained from immuneACCESS, served as clonality controls. Entries here come from immuneACCESS through TCRdb and include only in-frame sequences with V and J called. Some clones fail to appear in such tables; in the studies checked, an unresolved V gene covers under half of the shortfall, and the cause of the remainder is unknown. The V and J calls and the clone size are those of that table, but D and trimming were determined from the DNA. Recorded for this sample are 150,000 to 250,000 clones; approximately 72% of them occurred a single time. Together, the top ten hold about an eighth of the sample.

The material was PBMCs, obtained after 24 months of ibrutinib treatment. The TCR was taken from a human donor with chronic lymphocytic leukemia. This receptor chain uses TRBV14 and TRBJ1-2; no D segment can be confidently identified. The nucleotide sequence reads TGTGCCAGCAGCCCAGCTGGTCGGACTTATGGCTACACCTTC. Translated, it gives CASSPAGRTYGYTF.